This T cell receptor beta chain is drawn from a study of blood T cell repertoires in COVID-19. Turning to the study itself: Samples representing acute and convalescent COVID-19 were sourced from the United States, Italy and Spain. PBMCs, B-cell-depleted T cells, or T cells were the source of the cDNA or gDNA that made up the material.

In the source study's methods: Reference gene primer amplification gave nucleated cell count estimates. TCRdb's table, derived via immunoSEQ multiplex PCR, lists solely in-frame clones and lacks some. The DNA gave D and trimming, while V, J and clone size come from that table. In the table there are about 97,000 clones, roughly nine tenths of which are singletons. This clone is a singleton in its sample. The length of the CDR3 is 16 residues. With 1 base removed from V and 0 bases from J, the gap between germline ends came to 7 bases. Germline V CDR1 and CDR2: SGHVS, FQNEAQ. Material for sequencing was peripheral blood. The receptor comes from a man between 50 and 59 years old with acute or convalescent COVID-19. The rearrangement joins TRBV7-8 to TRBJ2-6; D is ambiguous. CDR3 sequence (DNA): TGTGCCAGCAGCTTAGGCGGAAGCTCTGGGGCCAACGTCCTGACTTTC. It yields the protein CASSLGGSSGANVLTF.